Shown below are 9 T cell receptor beta chains from a single sample sequenced in a study of cytomegalovirus exposure and HLA in healthy donors. PCR primers comprised 60 Vbeta and 13 Jbeta primers. Data came from immunoSEQ multiplex PCR; TCRdb stores just in-frame clones and leaves some out. The sample yields about 120,000 clones, over 70% seen once. Specimen: PBMCs. The receptor source for this set is a woman aged 45 to 65 in good health and CMV-seropositive.

This clone was seen a few times. The chain links TRBV2 to TRBJ1-1; weak D call: TRBD1 (6 bases). Trimming left V 10 bases short and J 3 bases short, with 15 bases between. Germline CDR1 is SNHLY and CDR2 is FYNNEI. The CDR3 has 13 residues. The CDR3 DNA sequence: TGTGCCACCCTAGGGGGGGGCCACACTGAAGCTTTCTTT. Amino acids: CATLGGGHTEAFF.

There are a few counts of this clone. The chain uses TRBV7-9 and TRBJ1-1, with 8 bases lining up with TRBD1. This CDR3 is 15 amino acids long. Germline CDR1 SEHNR, CDR2 FQNEAQ (reference sequence). V was pared by 6 bases and J by 2 bases, with 8 bases of the junction left unmatched. The CDR3 region has the DNA TGTGCCAGCAGTTGGGGACAGGCAACCAACACTGAAGCTTTCTTT. Translated: CASSWGQATNTEAFF. Full variable domain (missing parts from reference TRBV7-9 and TRBJ1-1): DTGVSQNPRHKITKRGQNVTFRCDPISEHNRLYWYRQTLGQGPEFLTYFQNEAQLEKSRLLSDRFSAERPKGSFSTLEIQRTEQGDSAMYLCASSWGQATNTEAFFGQGTRLTVV.

The rearrangement joins TRBV1 to TRBJ2-2; the table gives TRBD2 as D, unverified against the DNA. TRBV1 is noted as a pseudogene. CDR3 length: 20 residues. CDR3 DNA sequence: TGCACCAGCAGCCCCAGGTCGGGACTAGCGGGGCAAAGGAACACCGGGGAGCTGTTTTTT. Amino acid sequence: CTSSPRSGLAGQRNTGELFF.

V gene TRBV19 combines with J gene TRBJ2-7, with TRBD1 matching 7 bases. Per germline, CDR1 LNHDA and CDR2 SQIVND (reference sequence). The junction had 1 base not matched to a gene; V was cut back by 3 bases and J by 2 bases. The CDR3 totals 13 residues. CDR3 in DNA: TGTGCCAGTAGTATGGGACAGCCCTACGAGCAGTACTTC. It codes for CASSMGQPYEQYF.

The V call is TRBV4-3, the J call TRBJ1-4, with unresolved D. Germline V gene data show CDR1 as LGHNA and CDR2 as YSLEER. This CDR3 has 14 amino acids. V was trimmed by 1 base and J by 4 bases, leaving 7 bases between them. CDR3 sequence (DNA): TGCGCCAGCAGCCAAGGGGAGGGTAATGAAAAACTGTTTTTT. This encodes CASSQGEGNEKLFF.

This clone was counted between two and nine times. The chain links TRBV6-5 to TRBJ2-1, with D unclear. The CDR3 runs to 15 residues. Trimming shortened V by 5 bases and J by 5 bases, and 16 bases separated the two germline ends. Germline V gene lookup returns CDR1 MNHEY and CDR2 SVGAGI. The CDR3 bases are TGTGCCAGCAGTAGAAACCCCGACACGAACAATGAGCAGTTCTTC. This sequence encodes CASSRNPDTNNEQFF.

There are a few counts of this clone. The chain is built from TRBV7-3 and TRBJ2-3; unclear D gene. The CDR3 consists of 12 residues. Trimming removed 5 bases at V and 6 bases at J, with 9 bases between. CDR1 SGHTA and CDR2 FQGTGA come from the germline V gene. The CDR3, as DNA: TGTGCCAGCAGCCCTTCCCCTGATACGCAGTATTTT. This gives the protein CASSPSPDTQYF.

The rearrangement links TRBV18 to TRBJ2-6; D not certain. This CDR3 is built from 16 residues. Germline CDR1 KGHSH, CDR2 LQKENI. The V and J ends lost 6 bases and 0 bases respectively, with 12 bases between them. CDR3 in DNA: TGTGCCAGCTCGTCCTCGGCTAGCTCTGGGGCCAACGTCCTGACTTTC. Protein: CASSSSASSGANVLTF.

V is TRBV9 and J is TRBJ2-1, with a tentative D call TRBD2 (6 bases). The CDR3 sequence is 13 residues long. The germline CDR1 and CDR2 sequences are SGDLS and YYNGEE. With 4 bases removed from V and 5 bases from J, the gap between germline ends came to 10 bases. The CDR3 sequence: CASSPGDDNEQFF. The CDR3 bases are TGTGCCAGCAGCCCGGGGGACGACAATGAGCAGTTCTTC.